This passage covers 9 T cell receptor beta chains from one sample sequenced in a study of long-term antiretroviral therapy in people with HIV. Researchers report immunoSEQ v3.0 was run at survey level. The protocol was immunoSEQ multiplex PCR, while the TCRdb copy is restricted to in-frame clones and leaves out a portion. Of about 8,600 clones in the sample, around 78% are singletons; the top ten hold over 20%. The starting material was unsorted PBMCs, obtained 0.6 years before starting antiretroviral therapy. The source of these receptors is a man aged 40-55 years with HIV.

Here the CDR3 DNA reads TGTGCCAGTAGTGCGACAGGGGCTAATGAAAAACTGTTTTTT. Protein product: CASSATGANEKLFF. The J gene is TRBJ1-4, the V gene TRBV19; 8 bases line up with TRBD1. The CDR3 is 14 residues long. Germline V gene lookup returns CDR1 LNHDA and CDR2 SQIVND (reference sequence). The ends lost 5 bases at V and 3 bases at J; junction bases unmatched: 2.

V is TRBV2 and J is TRBJ2-7; D perhaps matches TRBD1 (6 bases). Per the germline V gene, CDR1 is SNHLY and CDR2 is FYNNEI. The germline V and J ends were trimmed by 10 bases and 3 bases, with 10 bases remaining between them. This CDR3 is built from 11 residues. The CDR3 protein is CATQDSYEQYF. The CDR3 DNA reads as TGTGCCACCCAGGACAGCTACGAGCAGTACTTC.

This clone was seen only a few times. V is TRBV6-5 and J is TRBJ1-6, with D perhaps matching TRBD1 (5 bases). CDR1 MNHEY and CDR2 SVGAGI come from the germline V gene. V lost 1 base, J lost 6 bases, and 10 bases lay in between. This CDR3 is built from 15 residues. CDR3 in DNA: TGTGCCAGCAGTTACTATCGGGGACTTAATTCACCCCTCCACTTT. Protein: CASSYYRGLNSPLHF.

This clone has just a few counts. The chain is built from TRBV7-9 and TRBJ2-7, with TRBD1 matching over 7 bases. Germline lookup yields CDR1 SEHNR and CDR2 FQNEAQ (reference sequence). J was trimmed by 3 bases and V by 5 bases; bases with no gene match: 4. This CDR3 has 13 residues. CDR3 sequence reads: CASSDGTVYEQYF. The CDR3 nucleotides read TGTGCCAGCAGCGACGGGACAGTCTACGAGCAGTACTTC.

This rearrangement joins TRBV5-1 to TRBJ1-5; TRBD1 agrees at 7 bases. Germline V gene lookup returns CDR1 SGHRS and CDR2 YFSETQ. V gave up 0 bases and J gave up 5 bases; unmatched junction bases: 2. This CDR3 spans 14 amino acids. Here the CDR3 reads CASSLGTGDQPQHF. In DNA form, the CDR3 reads TGCGCCAGCAGCTTGGGTACAGGGGATCAGCCCCAGCATTTT. Combining the CDR3 with reference TRBV5-1 and TRBJ1-5 gives the whole variable domain KAGVTQTPRYLIKTRGQQVTLSCSPISGHRSVSWYQQTPGQGLQFLFEYFSETQRNKGNFPGRFSGRQFSNSRSEMNVSTLELGDSALYLCASSLGTGDQPQHFGDGTRLSIL.

This chain uses TRBV10-1 with TRBJ1-2; D uncertain. The CDR3 is 14 residues long. CDR1 and CDR2 from the germline V gene are WNHNN and SYGVQD (reference sequence). The ends were cut back, 6 bases at V and 5 bases at J, with 16 bases in the middle. DNA of the CDR3: TGCGCCAGCAGCCCCGCAGCGCTGGGTTATGGCTACACCTTC. Protein: CASSPAALGYGYTF.

V and J are TRBV10-3 and TRBJ1-1, with 7 bases that match TRBD1. The CDR3 covers 14 residues. Germline-derived CDR1 and CDR2 are ENHRY and SYGVKD. Trimming removed 5 bases from V and 7 bases from J; junction bases left unmatched: 10. The CDR3 bases are TGTGCCATCAGTTCACAGGGGTTAGCCCTTGAAGCTTTCTTT. Protein: CAISSQGLALEAFF.

This clone was counted only a few times. J is TRBJ2-3 and V is TRBV5-3; the D gene is possibly TRBD2 (5 bases). TRBV5-3 is flagged as an ORF with uncertain function. The CDR3 length is 16 residues. V lost 0 bases and J 4 bases, leaving 15 bases between the germline ends. The CDR3 coding sequence is TGTGCCAGAAGCTTGGAAGCCCAAGAGGGCCCAGATACGCAGTATTTT. Translated: CARSLEAQEGPDTQYF.

The chain combines TRBV18 with TRBJ1-1; D possibly corresponds to TRBD1 (6 bases). With 2 bases removed from V and 4 bases from J, the gap between germline ends came to 11 bases. Germline CDR1 and CDR2: KGHSH and LQKENI. CDR3 length: 14 residues. The CDR3 here is CASSPRQVTTEAFF. The DNA of the CDR3 is TGTGCCAGCTCACCAAGACAGGTTACCACTGAAGCTTTCTTT.